The clone carrying this T cell receptor (beta chain) was counted ten times or more. Thyroid surgery took place with no prior treatment in any patient. This sample stems from a study of metastatic and nonmetastatic thyroid tumors. In the authors' methods: Researchers built a distant-metastasis classifier for papillary thyroid cancer that drew on CDR3 differences across clinicopathological groups. Using MiXCR, TCRdb reanalyzed the PCR reads. In this record, the V and J calls reflect TCRdb's handling and not the investigators' own analysis. The sample lists roughly 25,000 clones, around 14% seen once, with more than 3% in the top ten. The sample was blood. The clonotype originates from a female donor with papillary thyroid cancer or a benign thyroid nodule (not recorded which). Some clones in this sample may be carry-over from other donors' samples.

CDR3 sequence reads: CASSEGLAGVNEQFF. The CDR3 nucleotides read TGTGCCAGCAGTGAGGGACTAGCGGGAGTCAATGAGCAGTTCTTC. The rearrangement links TRBV2 to TRBJ2-1, with 14 bases fitting TRBD2. CDR1 is SNHLY and CDR2 is FYNNEI in the germline V gene. The CDR3 spans 15 residues. Trimming cost V 3 bases and J 6 bases; bases outside gene matches: 1.